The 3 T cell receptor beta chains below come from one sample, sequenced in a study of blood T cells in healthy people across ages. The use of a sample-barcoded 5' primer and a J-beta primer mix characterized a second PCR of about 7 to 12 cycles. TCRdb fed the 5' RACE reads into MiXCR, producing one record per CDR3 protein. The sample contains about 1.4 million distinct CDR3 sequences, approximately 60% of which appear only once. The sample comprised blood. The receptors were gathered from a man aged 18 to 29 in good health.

As DNA, the CDR3 is TGTGCCAGCTCACCACCGAGAAGGGAAAACATTCAGTACTTC. Its protein is CASSPPRRENIQYF. V gene TRBV18 combines with J gene TRBJ2-4; no clear D gene. This CDR3 spans 14 amino acids. Germline assignment: CDR1 KGHSH and CDR2 LQKENI. The V end was cut by 0 bases, the J end by 5 bases, with 8 bases between.

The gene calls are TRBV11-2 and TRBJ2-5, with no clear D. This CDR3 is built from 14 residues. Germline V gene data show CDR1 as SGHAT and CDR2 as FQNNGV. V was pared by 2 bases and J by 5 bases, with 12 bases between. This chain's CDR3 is CASSLLVMGETQYF. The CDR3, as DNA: TGTGCCAGCAGCTTACTAGTAATGGGCGAGACCCAGTACTTC.

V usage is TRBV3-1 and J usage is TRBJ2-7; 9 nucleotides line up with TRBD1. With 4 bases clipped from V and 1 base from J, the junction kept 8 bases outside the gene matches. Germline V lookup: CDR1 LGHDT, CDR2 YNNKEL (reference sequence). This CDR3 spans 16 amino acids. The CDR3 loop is CASSLVSGTGSYEQYF. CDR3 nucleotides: TGTGCCAGCAGCCTAGTCTCCGGGACAGGGTCCTACGAGCAGTACTTC.